A single sample gave rise to the 28 T cell receptor beta chains below, sequenced in a study of cytomegalovirus exposure and HLA in healthy donors. Generated by immunoSEQ multiplex PCR, the TCRdb table keeps only in-frame clones and is missing some. This table has approximately 200,000 clones, around 84% appearing once. The sequenced sample consisted of PBMCs. The receptor source for this set is a man in his late teens or twenties in good health and CMV-seropositive.

V gene TRBV19 combines with J gene TRBJ1-1; 7 bases are a match to TRBD1. The CDR3 totals 15 residues. CDR1 and CDR2 from the germline V gene are LNHDA and SQIVND (reference sequence). The V segment lost 0 bases and the J segment 4 bases; nucleotides outside the gene matches: 5. CDR3 DNA: TGTGCCAGTAGTATAGAGGGTTCAGGGGGCACTGAAGCTTTCTTT. Protein product: CASSIEGSGGTEAFF.

This clone was counted once. The rearrangement joins TRBV28 to TRBJ2-3; 10 bases are a match to TRBD2. From germline, CDR1 is MDHEN and CDR2 SYDVKM. Trimming removed 5 bases from V and 6 bases from J; junction bases left unmatched: 5. CDR3 length: 14 residues. CDR3 sequence (DNA): TGTGCCAGCAGTCGTTATAGCGGGAGGGATACGCAGTATTTT. Its protein is CASSRYSGRDTQYF.

The V call is TRBV5-6, the J call TRBJ2-3; weak D call: TRBD1 (6 bases). CDR1 and CDR2 from the germline V gene are SGHDT and YYEEEE. V was pared by 1 base and J by 0 bases, with 9 bases between. The CDR3 has 15 residues. The CDR3 sequence: CASSLPGASTDTQYF. The CDR3 DNA is TGTGCCAGCAGCTTGCCAGGGGCTAGCACAGATACGCAGTATTTT.

The chain recombines TRBV27 with TRBJ1-2; 12 nucleotides align to TRBD1. Unmatched junction bases numbered 7, after V lost 6 bases and J lost 2 bases. Germline CDR1 is MNHEY and CDR2 is SMNVEV (reference sequence). This CDR3 region has 16 residues. The CDR3 DNA is TGTGCCAGCAGGGGGGACAGGGGGCGAATAAACTATGGCTACACCTTC. Its protein product is CASRGDRGRINYGYTF.

The rearrangement links TRBV30 to TRBJ2-5; 7 bases align to TRBD2. The J call is uncertain, as TRBJ2-7 better fits the DNA end. This CDR3 spans 13 amino acids. Germline lookup yields CDR1 GTSNPN and CDR2 SVGIG (reference sequence). In DNA, the CDR3 is TGTGCCTGGATGAGGCGGGAGAAGAACGAGCAGTACTTC. Protein: CAWMRREKNEQYF.

The chain links TRBV14 to TRBJ2-7, with TRBD1 identical over 10 bases. The CDR3 length is 15 residues. Germline V lookup: CDR1 SGHDN, CDR2 FVKESK. With 4 bases clipped from V and 7 bases from J, the junction kept 10 bases outside the gene matches. The CDR3: CASSLTTGGAGEQYF. The CDR3 nucleotides read TGTGCCAGCAGCCTAACGACAGGGGGCGCGGGGGAGCAGTACTTC.

This chain uses TRBV9 with TRBJ2-7; 7 nucleotides line up with TRBD1. CDR3 length equals 15 residues. The germline V gene encodes CDR1 SGDLS and CDR2 YYNGEE. V gave up 0 bases and J gave up 3 bases; unmatched junction bases: 6. The CDR3 nucleotides are TGTGCCAGCAGCGTAGAGGGGAACAGGGGCTACGAGCAGTACTTC. It yields the protein CASSVEGNRGYEQYF.

The chain carries TRBV5-1 and TRBJ1-1, with 10 bases fitting TRBD1. V dropped 4 bases and J dropped 6; count of bases not matched to a gene: 6. Germline CDR1 reads SGHRS; CDR2 reads YFSETQ. The CDR3 has 14 residues. The DNA of the CDR3 is TGCGCCAGCAGCCCGCAGGACAGGGGGGCTGAAGCTTTCTTT. Translation: CASSPQDRGAEAFF.

This chain connects TRBV9 to TRBJ2-7, with 11 bases identical to TRBD1. J lost 6 bases, V lost 4 bases, and 9 bases had no gene match. The germline V gene has CDR1 SGDLS and CDR2 YYNGEE. The CDR3 is made up of 15 amino acids. For the CDR3, the DNA is TGTGCCAGCAGCACCTCCGGACAGGGGGCAGGCGAGCAGTACTTC. As protein: CASSTSGQGAGEQYF.

This chain joins TRBV10-3 and TRBJ2-5, with D perhaps TRBD2 (6 bases). V was clipped by 3 bases and J by 5 bases, with 7 bases between them. This CDR3 comprises 12 residues. Germline assignment: CDR1 ENHRY and CDR2 SYGVKD. This CDR3 is CAISDGGETQYF. As DNA, the CDR3 is TGTGCCATCAGTGATGGGGGGGAGACCCAGTACTTC.

This clone was recorded once. The V call is TRBV7-2, the J call TRBJ2-7; D is ambiguous. Germline values: CDR1 SGHTA, CDR2 FQGNSA. This CDR3 contains 12 residues. Deletions cut 5 bases from V and 7 bases from J, with 12 bases between. CDR3 DNA sequence: TGTGCCAGCAGCCTGTCCTTTCTTGAGCAGTACTTC. This sequence encodes CASSLSFLEQYF.

V is TRBV7-8 and J is TRBJ2-7; D is unclear. CDR3 length: 12 amino acids. CDR1 and CDR2 (germline): SGHVS, FQNEAQ. V lost 5 bases and J lost 3, with 8 bases in between. As DNA, the CDR3 is TGTGCCAGCAGCATTTCCAACTACGAGCAGTACTTC. This sequence encodes CASSISNYEQYF.

This chain joins TRBV7-9 and TRBJ2-2, with TRBD1 matching over 11 bases. V shed 3 bases, J shed 6 bases, and the junction held 3 bases outside the gene matches. Germline lookup yields CDR1 SEHNR and CDR2 FQNEAQ (reference sequence). The CDR3 covers 15 residues. The CDR3 nucleotides are TGTGCCAGCAGCTTGGACAGGGGGCGCGCCGGGGAGCTGTTTTTT. This sequence encodes CASSLDRGRAGELFF. The variable domain in full, with the rest retrieved from reference TRBV7-9 and TRBJ2-2, is DTGVSQNPRHKITKRGQNVTFRCDPISEHNRLYWYRQTLGQGPEFLTYFQNEAQLEKSRLLSDRFSAERPKGSFSTLEIQRTEQGDSAMYLCASSLDRGRAGELFFGEGSRLTVL.

This chain joins TRBV27 and TRBJ2-1; D unresolved. Looked up from germline, CDR1 is MNHEY and CDR2 is SMNVEV (reference sequence). Deletions cut 6 bases from V and 0 bases from J, with 15 bases between. This CDR3 has 16 residues. Here the CDR3 reads CASRRMADSSYNEQFF. The CDR3 coding sequence is TGTGCCAGCAGGAGGATGGCGGATAGCTCCTACAATGAGCAGTTCTTC.

This clone was observed a single time. V usage is TRBV6-5 and J usage is TRBJ2-7; TRBD1 might be the D (6 bases). Germline loops: CDR1 MNHEY, CDR2 SVGAGI. The V gene lost 2 bases and the J gene lost 2 bases, with 13 bases spanning the gap. The CDR3 runs to 15 residues. CDR3 protein: CASSYRGDITYEQYF. The CDR3, as DNA: TGTGCCAGCAGTTACAGAGGGGACATTACCTACGAGCAGTACTTC.

This clone was seen many times. The chain has TRBV6-1 and TRBJ2-1; possible D gene TRBD2, 5 bases. V lost 2 bases and J 7 bases, leaving 15 bases between the germline ends. This CDR3 has 15 amino acids. Germline V lookup: CDR1 MNHNS, CDR2 SASEGT. The CDR3 reads CASSELVATGNEQFF. The CDR3 bases are TGTGCCAGCAGTGAATTAGTGGCGACGGGAAATGAGCAGTTCTTC.

This chain uses TRBV9 with TRBJ2-7, with TRBD1 matching 11 bases. The CDR3 runs 16 residues. The V segment lost 0 bases and the J segment 5 bases; nucleotides outside the gene matches: 7. Looked up from germline, CDR1 is SGDLS and CDR2 is YYNGEE. CDR3 nucleotide sequence: TGTGCCAGCAGCGTAGATCGGGACAGGGGGTCTGACGAGCAGTACTTC. Protein product: CASSVDRDRGSDEQYF.

This clone has more than one count but fewer than ten. The chain combines TRBV7-9 with TRBJ1-2; possibly TRBD1 for D (5 bases). V lost 5 bases and J lost 4, with 17 bases in between. Germline CDR1 reads SEHNR; CDR2 reads FQNEAQ (reference sequence). The CDR3 covers 15 residues. The CDR3 sequence: CASSRSPDRTYGYTF. Written as DNA, the CDR3 is TGTGCCAGCAGCCGCTCCCCCGACAGAACCTATGGCTACACCTTC.

V usage is TRBV7-2 and J usage is TRBJ2-2; 15 bases agree with TRBD2. The CDR3 extends over 18 amino acids. Germline V gene lookup returns CDR1 SGHTA and CDR2 FQGNSA. The V and J ends lost 5 bases and 4 bases, in that order; junction bases with no gene match: 8. This CDR3 is CASSLGLAGGRVTGELFF. CDR3 coding DNA: TGTGCCAGCAGCCTGGGACTAGCGGGAGGAAGGGTCACCGGGGAGCTGTTTTTT.

The rearrangement uses TRBV29-1 and TRBJ2-1, with 9 bases fitting TRBD2. The V gene end was trimmed by 5 bases and the J gene end by 7 bases; junction bases not matched to a gene: 9. This CDR3 region has 14 residues. The V gene's germline CDR1 is SQVTM and CDR2 ANQGSEA. The CDR3 is CSVRTSAAGNEQFF. The CDR3 DNA is TGCAGCGTTAGGACTAGCGCCGCGGGGAATGAGCAGTTCTTC.

This clone appeared a single time. V is TRBV4-3 and J is TRBJ2-1; a possible D gene is TRBD1 (5 bases). This CDR3 spans 15 amino acids. Trimming left V 0 bases short and J 6 bases short, with 12 bases between. The V gene's germline CDR1 is LGHNA and CDR2 YSLEER. For the CDR3, the DNA is TGCGCCAGCAGCCAAGACTGGGCAGGGCGCAATGAGCAGTTCTTC. This sequence encodes CASSQDWAGRNEQFF.

The rearrangement joins TRBV7-8 to TRBJ2-5; 16 nucleotides align to TRBD2. The trim removed 5 bases at V and 2 bases at J, leaving 5 bases unmatched. Germline V gives CDR1 SGHVS, CDR2 FQNEAQ. The CDR3 consists of 17 residues. CDR3 sequence: CASSLGLAGGGQETQYF. The CDR3 DNA follows: TGTGCCAGCAGCCTGGGACTAGCGGGAGGGGGGCAAGAGACCCAGTACTTC.

This clone was seen only a few times. This CDR3 is CAWTGLAGRSYNEQFF. The CDR3 DNA follows: TGTGCCTGGACGGGGCTAGCGGGACGCTCCTACAATGAGCAGTTCTTC. The V and J genes are TRBV30 and TRBJ2-1, with 9 bases identical to TRBD2. Unmatched junction bases numbered 7, after V lost 4 bases and J lost 0 bases. From germline, CDR1 is GTSNPN and CDR2 SVGIG (reference sequence). The CDR3 sequence is 16 residues long.

The rearrangement joins TRBV9 to TRBJ1-3, with D unclear. The CDR3 is made up of 16 amino acids. The V gene lost 4 bases and the J gene lost 4 bases, with 18 bases spanning the gap. Germline CDR1 reads SGDLS; CDR2 reads YYNGEE. The CDR3 loop reads CASSPGGGQRGNTIYF. The CDR3 bases are TGTGCCAGCAGCCCCGGAGGAGGGCAGAGAGGAAACACCATATATTTT.

This chain links TRBV7-8 with TRBJ2-7, with D tentatively TRBD2 (7 bases). The CDR3 spans 20 residues. Per germline, CDR1 SGHVS and CDR2 FQNEAQ. Deletions cut 4 bases from V and 3 bases from J, with 31 bases between. The CDR3 here is CASSSLGAGVRGGSLYEQYF. The DNA for the CDR3 is TGTGCCAGCAGCTCGCTGGGGGCGGGAGTAAGGGGGGGGAGCCTCTACGAGCAGTACTTC.

This chain links TRBV28 with TRBJ2-4; a possible D gene is TRBD2 (5 bases). The V end lost 2 bases, the J end lost 0 bases, and 11 bases lay between the germline ends. The CDR3 extends over 16 amino acids. Germline CDR1 reads MDHEN; CDR2 reads SYDVKM. The CDR3 bases are TGTGCCAGCAGTTTAGAGCGGTTACTAGCCAAAAACATTCAGTACTTC. It translates to CASSLERLLAKNIQYF. The variable domain in full, with the rest retrieved from reference TRBV28 and TRBJ2-4, is DVKVTQSSRYLVKRTGEKVFLECVQDMDHENMFWYRQDPGLGLRLIYFSYDVKMKEKGDIPEGYSVSREKKERFSLILESASTNQTSMYLCASSLERLLAKNIQYFGAGTRLSVL.

The rearrangement links TRBV5-4 to TRBJ2-7, with 9 bases fitting TRBD1. The CDR3 sequence is 15 residues long. Germline V gene lookup returns CDR1 SGHNT and CDR2 YYREEE (reference sequence). V shed 10 bases, J shed 5 bases, and the junction held 16 bases outside the gene matches. The CDR3 reads CARQAGQGPLNEQYF. The CDR3 DNA sequence: TGTGCCCGCCAGGCGGGACAGGGTCCCCTTAACGAGCAGTACTTC.

The V call is TRBV19, the J call TRBJ2-7, with 9 bases identical to TRBD2. In germline, CDR1 is LNHDA, CDR2 SQIVND (reference sequence). V lost 6 bases, J lost 2 bases, and 11 bases stayed unmatched. The CDR3 has 16 amino acids. The CDR3 sequence is CASSLLGAGGPYEQYF. The CDR3 coding sequence is TGTGCCAGTAGCCTCTTGGGTGCGGGAGGGCCCTACGAGCAGTACTTC.